The next 20 T cell receptor beta chains were all read from a single sample in a study of cytotoxic CD8 clonotypes in ibrutinib-treated CLL. The protocol was immunoSEQ multiplex PCR, while the TCRdb copy is restricted to in-frame clones and leaves out a portion. The data hold 20,000 to 25,000 clones, with roughly 71% observed a single time. Here the sequenced sample was PBMCs, taken after 12 months of ibrutinib treatment. The receptors were sampled from a human donor with chronic lymphocytic leukemia.

This sequence joins TRBV28 and TRBJ1-5; D possibly corresponds to TRBD1 (5 bases). Germline-derived CDR1 and CDR2 are MDHEN and SYDVKM. The CDR3 consists of 16 residues. V was cut by 1 base and J by 0 bases, with 10 bases left in between. The CDR3, as DNA: TGTGCCAGCAGTTTATTTAGGGGTAATAGCAATCAGCCCCAGCATTTT. Its protein is CASSLFRGNSNQPQHF.

The genes are TRBV4-1 and TRBJ2-1, with 10 bases identical to TRBD2. The CDR3 covers 16 residues. V lost 3 bases to trimming and J lost 6 bases; unmatched junction nucleotides: 8. Germline CDR1 reads MGHRA; CDR2 reads YSYEKL. The DNA for the CDR3 is TGCGCCAGCAGCCAGGAAAGCGGGGGGGCCCTCAATGAGCAGTTCTTC. It codes for CASSQESGGALNEQFF.

This clone was seen ten or more times. This rearrangement joins TRBV19 to TRBJ2-7; D possibly matches TRBD1 or TRBD2 (5 bases each). This CDR3 has 12 amino acids. From germline, CDR1 is LNHDA and CDR2 SQIVND (reference sequence). Deletions cut 2 bases from V and 7 bases from J, with 9 bases between. The CDR3 loop reads CASSIRGGEQYF. CDR3 in DNA: TGTGCCAGTAGTATAAGGGGCGGGGAGCAGTACTTC.

The chain is built from TRBV28 and TRBJ1-6; D unclear. Germline CDR1 MDHEN, CDR2 SYDVKM. V was shortened by 10 bases and J by 3 bases, with 7 bases between the two germline ends. CDR3 size: 12 residues. CDR3 bases: TGTGCCACCGTACGCTATAATTCACCCCTCCACTTT. Protein: CATVRYNSPLHF.

The genes are TRBV27 and TRBJ2-7; D is undetermined. The CDR3 is made up of 15 amino acids. Germline CDR1 reads MNHEY; CDR2 reads SMNVEV (reference sequence). V was trimmed by 4 bases and J by 0 bases, leaving 13 bases between them. The CDR3 DNA sequence: TGTGCCAGCAGTTCCGCTTCTGTAAGCTCCTACGAGCAGTACTTC. Its protein product is CASSSASVSSYEQYF.

The chain carries TRBV7-3 and TRBJ2-7, with D uncertain. Germline CDR1 and CDR2: SGHTA and FQGTGA. V was cut by 3 bases and J by 4 bases, with 4 bases left in between. CDR3 size: 11 residues. The CDR3 DNA is TGTGCCAGCAGCTTTCCTTACGAGCAGTACTTC. This sequence encodes CASSFPYEQYF.

This chain links TRBV7-9 with TRBJ1-3, with no clear D. The CDR3 is made up of 15 amino acids. Germline V gives CDR1 SEHNR, CDR2 FQNEAQ (reference sequence). Trimming shortened V by 3 bases and J by 3 bases, and 12 bases separated the two germline ends. The chain's CDR3 is CASSFTQRRGNTIYF. For the CDR3, the DNA is TGTGCCAGCAGCTTTACGCAGCGTCGTGGAAACACCATATATTTT.

This rearrangement joins TRBV7-8 to TRBJ1-1, with D perhaps matching TRBD1 (5 bases). This CDR3 comprises 13 residues. V shed 5 bases and J shed 5 bases, with 12 bases lying between them. Germline lookup yields CDR1 SGHVS and CDR2 FQNEAQ. Here the CDR3 reads CASSPGGLTEAFF. In DNA form, the CDR3 reads TGTGCCAGCAGCCCTGGGGGGTTAACTGAAGCTTTCTTT. The full variable domain, with the rest looked up from reference TRBV7-8 and TRBJ1-1, is GAGVSQSPRYKVAKRGQDVALRCDPISGHVSLFWYQQALGQGPEFLTYFQNEAQLDKSGLPSDRFFAERPEGSVSTLKIQRTQQEDSAVYLCASSPGGLTEAFFGQGTRLTVV.

V gene TRBV27 combines with J gene TRBJ1-1, with D maybe TRBD1 (6 bases). Germline V gene data show CDR1 as MNHEY and CDR2 as SMNVEV (reference sequence). CDR3 length equals 14 residues. V dropped 0 bases and J dropped 10 bases, with 15 bases sitting between them. CDR3 in amino acids: CASSLSGGRRGAFF. The CDR3 DNA is TGTGCCAGCAGTTTATCTGGGGGCAGGCGAGGAGCTTTCTTT.

V gene TRBV19 combines with J gene TRBJ2-5, with 7 bases that match TRBD2. Per the germline V gene, CDR1 is LNHDA and CDR2 is SQIVND (reference sequence). CDR3 length: 14 residues. V was clipped by 4 bases and J by 10 bases; unmatched bases: 12. The CDR3 sequence: CASSNPTERGSQYF. The CDR3 region has the DNA TGTGCCAGTAGTAATCCGACAGAGCGGGGTAGCCAGTACTTC.

The gene calls are TRBV2 and TRBJ2-5; a weak D match, TRBD2 (6 bases). Between the trimmed V and J ends, which lost 5 bases and 1 base, there was a span of 11 bases. Germline V gives CDR1 SNHLY, CDR2 FYNNEI. The CDR3 covers 14 residues. The CDR3 region is CASSKGTLQETQYF. Here the CDR3 DNA reads TGTGCCAGCAGTAAAGGGACTCTCCAAGAGACCCAGTACTTC.

This clone appeared a single time. The genes are TRBV5-1 and TRBJ2-3, with TRBD2 matching 11 bases. With 7 bases clipped from V and 6 bases from J, the junction kept 7 bases outside the gene matches. Germline lookup yields CDR1 SGHRS and CDR2 YFSETQ. The CDR3 covers 14 residues. CDR3 sequence (DNA): TGCGCCAGCGGTAGCGGGGGGGCCGGGGATACGCAGTATTTT. Translation: CASGSGGAGDTQYF.

The rearrangement uses TRBV5-1 and TRBJ2-7; D remains ambiguous. The CDR3 sequence is 17 residues long. V was pared by 3 bases and J by 1 base, with 20 bases between. Germline V gene sequence: CDR1 SGHRS, CDR2 YFSETQ. CDR3 protein: CASSSPIPSLGSYEQYF. The CDR3, as DNA: TGCGCCAGCAGCTCACCCATCCCTTCCCTCGGTTCCTACGAGCAGTACTTC.

The V and J genes are TRBV9 and TRBJ2-7; 10 nucleotides match TRBD2. The CDR3 consists of 16 residues. Germline loops: CDR1 SGDLS, CDR2 YYNGEE. Unmatched junction bases numbered 13, after V lost 4 bases and J lost 6 bases. As DNA, the CDR3 is TGTGCCAGCAGCCCCCGGAGCGGGGGGGCCATATTCGAGCAGTACTTC. It codes for CASSPRSGGAIFEQYF. Supplemented by reference TRBV9 and TRBJ2-7, the full variable domain reads DSGVTQTPKHLITATGQRVTLRCSPRSGDLSVYWYQQSLDQGLQFLIQYYNGEERAKGNILERFSAQQFPDLHSELNLSSLELGDSALYFCASSPRSGGAIFEQYFGPGTRLTVT.

J is TRBJ2-1 and V is TRBV7-3; D might be TRBD2 (7 bases). The germline V gene encodes CDR1 SGHTA and CDR2 FQGTGA. The CDR3 is made up of 14 amino acids. V dropped 5 bases and J dropped 10 bases, with 18 bases sitting between them. CDR3 sequence: CASSPVGGGGEQFF. The CDR3 DNA sequence: TGTGCCAGCAGCCCGGTAGGGGGGGGTGGCGAGCAGTTCTTC.

The chain links TRBV27 to TRBJ2-1; 7 bases fit TRBD1. The CDR3 loop spans 15 amino acids. Losses at the gene ends were 6 bases for V and 0 bases for J; bases not matched to a gene: 5. Germline CDR1 MNHEY, CDR2 SMNVEV (reference sequence). CDR3 region: CASSSRDSSYNEQFF. CDR3 in DNA: TGTGCCAGCAGCTCCCGGGACAGCTCCTACAATGAGCAGTTCTTC.

V and J are TRBV7-8 and TRBJ1-1; perhaps TRBD1 as D (5 bases). CDR1 and CDR2 (germline): SGHVS, FQNEAQ. The CDR3 is 14 residues long. Deletions cut 2 bases from V and 5 bases from J, with 12 bases between. The CDR3 coding sequence is TGTGCCAGCAGCTTATCAGTGGGGCCTACTGAAGCTTTCTTT. Its translation: CASSLSVGPTEAFF.

This rearrangement joins TRBV29-1 to TRBJ2-6; D is possibly TRBD1 or TRBD2 (5 bases each). The CDR3 has 15 residues. V shed 6 bases and J shed 0 bases, with 12 bases lying between them. In germline, CDR1 is SQVTM, CDR2 ANQGSEA. CDR3 amino acids: CSVASGTSGANVLTF. The CDR3 nucleotides read TGCAGCGTAGCCTCTGGGACCTCTGGGGCCAACGTCCTGACTTTC.

As DNA, the CDR3 is TGTGCCAGCAGCTTGACTACGGGACAAGGAGGACGGCAAGATACGCAGTATTTT. Encoded protein: CASSLTTGQGGRQDTQYF. The chain recombines TRBV11-3 with TRBJ2-3; perhaps TRBD1 as D (6 bases). The ends were cut back, 3 bases at V and 5 bases at J, with 24 bases in the middle. The CDR3 contains 18 residues. From germline, CDR1 is SGHNT and CDR2 YENEEA.

The V call is TRBV29-1, the J call TRBJ2-6, with D unclear. Per germline, CDR1 SQVTM and CDR2 ANQGSEA. The CDR3 runs to 13 residues. V was pared by 7 bases and J by 2 bases, with 9 bases between. The CDR3 DNA reads TGCAGCGCTGGACGGGCTGGGGCCAACGTCCTGACTTTC. Translated: CSAGRAGANVLTF.